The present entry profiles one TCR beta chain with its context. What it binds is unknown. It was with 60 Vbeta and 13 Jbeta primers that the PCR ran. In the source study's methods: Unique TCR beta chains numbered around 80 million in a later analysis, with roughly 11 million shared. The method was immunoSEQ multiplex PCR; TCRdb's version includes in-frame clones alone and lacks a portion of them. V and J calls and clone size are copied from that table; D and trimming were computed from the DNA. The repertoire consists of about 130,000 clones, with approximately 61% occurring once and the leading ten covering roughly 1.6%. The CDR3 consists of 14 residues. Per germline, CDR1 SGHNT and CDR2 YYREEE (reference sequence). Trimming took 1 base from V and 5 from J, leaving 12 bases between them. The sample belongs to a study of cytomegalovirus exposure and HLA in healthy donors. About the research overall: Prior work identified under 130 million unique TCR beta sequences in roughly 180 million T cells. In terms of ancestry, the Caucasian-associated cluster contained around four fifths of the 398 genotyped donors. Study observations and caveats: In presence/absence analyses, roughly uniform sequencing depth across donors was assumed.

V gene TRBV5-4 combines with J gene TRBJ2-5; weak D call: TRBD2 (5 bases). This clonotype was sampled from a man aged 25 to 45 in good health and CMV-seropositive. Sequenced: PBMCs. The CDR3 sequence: CASSLYLAQETQYF. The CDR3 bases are TGTGCCAGCAGCTTGTACCTAGCTCAGGAGACCCAGTACTTC.